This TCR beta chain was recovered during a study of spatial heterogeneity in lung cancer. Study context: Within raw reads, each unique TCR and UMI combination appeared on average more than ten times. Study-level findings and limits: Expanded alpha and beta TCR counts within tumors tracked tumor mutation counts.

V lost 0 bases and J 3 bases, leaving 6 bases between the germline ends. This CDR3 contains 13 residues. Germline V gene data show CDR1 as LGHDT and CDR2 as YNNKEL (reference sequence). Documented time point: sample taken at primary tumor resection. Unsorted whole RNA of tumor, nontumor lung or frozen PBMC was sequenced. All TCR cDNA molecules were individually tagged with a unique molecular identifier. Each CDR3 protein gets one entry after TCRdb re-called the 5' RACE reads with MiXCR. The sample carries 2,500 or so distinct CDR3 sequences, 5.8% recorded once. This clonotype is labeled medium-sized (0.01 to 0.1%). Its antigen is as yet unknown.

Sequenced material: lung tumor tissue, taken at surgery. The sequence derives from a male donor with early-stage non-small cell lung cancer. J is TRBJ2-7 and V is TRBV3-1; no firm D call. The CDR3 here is CASSQDLDYEQYF. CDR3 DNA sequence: TGTGCCAGCAGCCAAGACCTAGACTACGAGCAGTACTTC.